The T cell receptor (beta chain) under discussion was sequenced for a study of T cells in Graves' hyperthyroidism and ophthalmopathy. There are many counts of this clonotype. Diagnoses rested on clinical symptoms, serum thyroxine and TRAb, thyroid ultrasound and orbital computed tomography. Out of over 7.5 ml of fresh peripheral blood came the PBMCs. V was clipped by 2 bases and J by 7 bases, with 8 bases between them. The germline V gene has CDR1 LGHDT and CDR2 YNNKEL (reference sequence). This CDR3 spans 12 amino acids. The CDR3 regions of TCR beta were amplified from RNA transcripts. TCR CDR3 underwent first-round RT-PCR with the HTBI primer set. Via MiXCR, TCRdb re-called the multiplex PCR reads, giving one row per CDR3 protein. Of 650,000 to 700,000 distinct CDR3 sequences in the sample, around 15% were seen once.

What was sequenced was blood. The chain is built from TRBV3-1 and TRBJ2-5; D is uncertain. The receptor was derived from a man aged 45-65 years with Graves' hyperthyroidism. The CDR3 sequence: CASSQSDGTQYF. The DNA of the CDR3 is TGTGCCAGCAGCCAATCAGACGGGACCCAGTACTTC.